The 21 T cell receptor beta chains below come from one sample, sequenced in a study of PD-1 blockade in mismatch repair-deficient tumors. Sequencing was performed with immunoSEQ multiplex PCR; in TCRdb, only in-frame clones are kept and a portion is missing. The table lists about 63,000 clones, about 87% of them singletons. This sample comprised peripheral blood, obtained 52 weeks after starting pembrolizumab. These receptors were collected from an adult with mismatch repair-deficient cancer.

The rearrangement uses TRBV9 and TRBJ2-1, with D hard to call. The germline CDR1 and CDR2 sequences are SGDLS and YYNGEE. The CDR3 consists of 13 residues. The V and J ends lost 0 bases and 7 bases respectively, with 8 bases between them. CDR3 residues: CASSVGIMNEQFF. As DNA, the CDR3 is TGTGCCAGCAGCGTAGGTATAATGAATGAGCAGTTCTTC.

This chain connects TRBV6-5 to TRBJ2-3, with D possibly being TRBD2 (6 bases). Trimming shortened V by 0 bases and J by 0 bases, and 10 bases separated the two germline ends. The length of the CDR3 is 16 residues. CDR1 is MNHEY and CDR2 is SVGAGI in the germline V gene. CDR3 coding DNA: TGTGCCAGCAGTTACTCTGGCGGGACTAGCACAGATACGCAGTATTTT. This sequence encodes CASSYSGGTSTDTQYF.

The rearrangement uses TRBV10-3 and TRBJ1-1; D not certain. V gave up 4 bases and J gave up 1 base, with 4 bases separating them. The CDR3 has 12 residues. The germline V gene encodes CDR1 ENHRY and CDR2 SYGVKD. The CDR3 nucleotides are TGTGCCATCAGTGGGCCGAACACTGAAGCTTTCTTT. This translates into CAISGPNTEAFF.

CDR3 coding DNA: TGTGCCAGCAGCTTGTGGGTGAATAGCAATCAGCCCCAGCATTTT. As protein: CASSLWVNSNQPQHF. The chain recombines TRBV5-5 with TRBJ1-5; D call uncertain. CDR1 is SGHKS and CDR2 is YYEKEE in the germline V gene (reference sequence). V lost 1 base and J lost 0, with 8 bases in between. This CDR3 is built from 15 residues.

V usage is TRBV11-2 and J usage is TRBJ2-3; D may be TRBD2 (6 bases). Germline CDR1 is SGHAT and CDR2 is FQNNGV. V lost 6 bases and J 2 bases, leaving 15 bases between the germline ends. This CDR3 comprises 15 residues. CDR3 sequence reads: CASRQSRGFTDTQYF. The DNA of the CDR3 is TGTGCCAGCAGGCAATCACGGGGGTTCACAGATACGCAGTATTTT.

The chain employs TRBV29-1 and TRBJ1-4, with TRBD1 matching over 7 bases. CDR3 length equals 14 residues. The germline CDR1 and CDR2 sequences are SQVTM and ANQGSEA. With 0 bases clipped from V and 7 bases from J, the junction kept 5 bases outside the gene matches. CDR3 protein: CSVEEDRRSEKLFF. The CDR3 coding sequence is TGCAGCGTTGAAGAGGACAGGAGGAGTGAAAAACTGTTTTTT.

This clone was detected a few times. The rearrangement joins TRBV28 to TRBJ1-2; unclear D gene. There are 15 residues in the CDR3. Germline values: CDR1 MDHEN, CDR2 SYDVKM. Between the trimmed V and J ends, which lost 2 bases and 6 bases, there was a span of 16 bases. CDR3 in DNA: TGTGCCAGCAGTTTACGACGCCTAGGGCTTAATGGCTACACCTTC. Protein sequence: CASSLRRLGLNGYTF.

The V gene is TRBV4-1, the J gene TRBJ2-3; TRBD1 is a possible D gene (6 bases). Germline loops: CDR1 MGHRA, CDR2 YSYEKL. This CDR3 comprises 16 residues. The V end was cut by 3 bases, the J end by 3 bases, with 16 bases between. The CDR3 coding sequence is TGCGCCAGCAGCCACGTCCCAGGGGACGAAACAGATACGCAGTATTTT. It specifies CASSHVPGDETDTQYF.

The rearrangement uses TRBV11-2 and TRBJ2-3; TRBD2 might be the D (6 bases). This CDR3 region has 16 residues. V lost 3 bases, J lost 4 bases, and 17 bases lay in between. The germline V gene has CDR1 SGHAT and CDR2 FQNNGV. The CDR3 DNA reads TGTGCCAGCAGCTTGGATCATCGGGAGTACGCAGATACGCAGTATTTT. It specifies CASSLDHREYADTQYF.

This chain joins TRBV11-3 and TRBJ1-2; D might be TRBD1 (6 bases). Deletions cut 3 bases from V and 2 bases from J, with 10 bases between. CDR1 is SGHNT, CDR2 YENEEA, per germline. The CDR3 length is 14 residues. The CDR3 reads CASSFRGLNYGYTF. CDR3 nucleotides: TGTGCCAGCAGCTTCAGGGGACTCAACTATGGCTACACCTTC.

The rearrangement uses TRBV11-2 and TRBJ2-5; the D call may be TRBD1 or TRBD2 (5 bases each). The CDR3 contains 13 residues. Trimming stripped 11 bases from V and 4 bases from J, with 17 bases between. Germline CDR1 SGHAT, CDR2 FQNNGV. Written as DNA, the CDR3 is TGTGCCTCCTTCTCGGGACGCCTAGAGACCCAGTACTTC. Its translation is CASFSGRLETQYF.

CDR3 nucleotide sequence: TGCGCCAGCAGTGAGGGATTTAATCAGCCCCAGCATTTT. This encodes CASSEGFNQPQHF. This chain connects TRBV10-1 to TRBJ1-5, with D unclear. Per germline, CDR1 WNHNN and CDR2 SYGVQD (reference sequence). CDR3 size: 13 residues. The V end was cut by 2 bases, the J end by 4 bases, with 6 bases between.

This clone was seen a handful of times. The rearrangement uses TRBV25-1 and TRBJ1-3; no reliable D call. With 4 bases removed from V and 7 bases from J, the gap between germline ends came to 5 bases. Germline CDR1 is MGHDK and CDR2 is SYGVNS. This CDR3 is 11 amino acids long. The CDR3 sequence: CASSVGNTIYF. CDR3 DNA: TGTGCCAGCAGTGTTGGGAACACCATATATTTT.

The chain carries TRBV12-5 and TRBJ2-1; TRBD2 is a possible D gene (7 bases). Trimming removed 3 bases from V and 4 bases from J, with 13 bases in between. The CDR3 is 15 amino acids. From germline, CDR1 is LGHNT and CDR2 FRNRAP. This CDR3 is CASGLGGGRYNEQFF. CDR3 coding DNA: TGTGCTAGTGGTTTAGGGGGGGGGAGGTACAATGAGCAGTTCTTC.

The rearrangement joins TRBV6-7 to TRBJ2-7; TRBD1 might be the D (5 bases). TRBV6-7 is recorded as an ORF, its role being uncertain. V lost 0 bases, J lost 3 bases, and 15 bases lay in between. The CDR3 is made up of 16 amino acids. CDR3 loop: CASSYSIGRENYEQYF. The CDR3 DNA reads as TGTGCCAGCAGTTACTCGATAGGCAGGGAAAACTACGAGCAGTACTTC.

V usage is TRBV6-5 and J usage is TRBJ1-1, with D tentatively TRBD1 (5 bases). Germline V gene lookup returns CDR1 MNHEY and CDR2 SVGAGI. The CDR3 runs 13 residues. V lost 7 bases and J 5 bases, leaving 14 bases between the germline ends. Here the CDR3 DNA reads TGTGCCAGCACCCCAGGGCTGGGGACTGAAGCTTTCTTT. It specifies CASTPGLGTEAFF.

This chain links TRBV6-1 with TRBJ2-5; D is uncertain. Gene TRBJ2-7 matches the end of the DNA better, so the J call may be wrong. Germline V lookup: CDR1 MNHNS, CDR2 SASEGT. The CDR3 is 11 amino acids. CDR3 sequence: CASVKAYEQYF. The DNA for the CDR3 is TGTGCCAGCGTTAAGGCCTACGAGCAGTACTTC.

The rearrangement links TRBV13 to TRBJ2-7, with D maybe TRBD2 (5 bases). V was shortened by 8 bases and J by 1 base, with 15 bases between the two germline ends. Germline V gene data show CDR1 as PRHDT and CDR2 as FYEKMQ (reference sequence). The CDR3 runs to 14 residues. DNA of the CDR3: TGTGCCAGCTCAGACGCGGCGGGTTCCTACGAGCAGTACTTC. Protein sequence: CASSDAAGSYEQYF.

CDR3 nucleotide sequence: TGTGCCAGCAGTCCACACAGGGGGCGATCCAAAAACATTCAGTACTTC. This gives the protein CASSPHRGRSKNIQYF. The genes are TRBV27 and TRBJ2-4; TRBD1 matches 9 bases. In germline, CDR1 is MNHEY, CDR2 SMNVEV (reference sequence). V dropped 5 bases and J dropped 2; count of bases not matched to a gene: 7. The CDR3 consists of 16 residues.

This rearrangement joins TRBV6-5 to TRBJ1-2, with unresolved D. The CDR3 has 14 residues. Trimming took off 7 bases at V and 0 bases at J, with 12 bases between the two ends. The germline V gene has CDR1 MNHEY and CDR2 SVGAGI. The CDR3 protein is CASIDDSANYGYTF. CDR3 coding DNA: TGTGCCAGCATCGATGATTCAGCTAACTATGGCTACACCTTC.

The V and J genes are TRBV4-1 and TRBJ2-1; 8 nucleotides agree with TRBD2. The CDR3 covers 16 residues. Trimming took 4 bases from V and 0 from J; bases not matched to a gene: 5. The germline gives CDR1 MGHRA, CDR2 YSYEKL. In nucleotides, the CDR3 is TGCGCCAGCAGCCTCACTAGCGGCAGCTCCTACAATGAGCAGTTCTTC. Translation: CASSLTSGSSYNEQFF.